This is a list of T cell receptor beta chains from one sample in a study of blood T cell repertoires in COVID-19. Produced via immunoSEQ multiplex PCR; TCRdb's table is partial and in-frame only. The profile shows about 170,000 clones, roughly four fifths of them singletons. The source material was peripheral blood. The receptors were gathered from a man in his 70s with active or convalescent COVID-19. The CDR3 runs from the conserved cysteine through the conserved F or W. A D gene is named only where the DNA matches it firmly. Size tells how often a clone was seen (once, few, many) or the class of an expanded clone, and some rows leave it out.

size | J | D | V | CDR3 | DNA
NA | TRBJ2-1 | TRBD2 | TRBV7-3 | CASSLGLAGNNEQFF | TGTGCCAGCAGCTTAGGACTAGCGGGAAACAATGAGCAGTTCTTC
few | TRBJ1-5 | NA | TRBV6-6 | CASSDTGLRQPQHF | TGTGCCAGCAGCGATACAGGGCTTCGGCAGCCCCAGCATTTT
once | TRBJ2-7 | NA | TRBV5-1 | CASSLITGYEQYF | TGCGCCAGCAGCTTGATAACAGGTTACGAGCAGTACTTC
NA | TRBJ1-3 | NA | TRBV5-1 | CASSLQDGVGNTIYF | TGCGCCAGCAGCTTGCAGGACGGGGTAGGAAACACCATATATTTT
NA | TRBJ2-3 | NA | TRBV7-2 | CASSSTFVDTQYF | TGTGCCAGCAGCTCGACTTTTGTAGATACGCAGTATTTT
NA | TRBJ1-2 | NA | TRBV9 | CASSVAAARDANYGYTF | TGTGCCAGCAGCGTGGCGGCGGCCCGAGATGCCAACTATGGCTACACCTTC
NA | TRBJ2-5 | NA | TRBV28 | CASSLTGGGQETQYF | TGTGCCAGCAGCCTAACAGGGGGGGGCCAAGAGACCCAGTACTTC
NA | TRBJ1-1 | NA | TRBV5-1 | CASRPTGGNTEAFF | TGCGCCAGCAGACCTACCGGGGGGAACACTGAAGCTTTCTTT
NA | TRBJ1-2 | TRBD1 | TRBV12-3/TRBV12-4 | CASSYTNRGGYTF | TGTGCCAGCAGTTACACTAACAGGGGTGGCTACACCTTC
NA | TRBJ1-6 | TRBD1 | TRBV27 | CASRTGLEDSPLHF | TGTGCCAGTCGGACAGGGCTGGAGGATTCACCCCTCCACTTT
NA | TRBJ1-2 | NA | TRBV10-3 | CAISESGRTNYGYTF | TGTGCCATCAGTGAGTCGGGCAGGACTAACTATGGCTACACCTTC
NA | TRBJ1-1 | NA | TRBV30 | CAAGRRNTEAFF | TGTGCCGCGGGACGGCGGAACACTGAAGCTTTCTTT
NA | TRBJ1-1 | TRBD1 | TRBV28 | CASSLGTGHQEAFF | TGTGCCAGCAGTTTAGGGACAGGGCACCAAGAAGCTTTCTTT
NA | TRBJ1-1 | NA | TRBV7-2 | CASSLVREGTEAFF | TGTGCCAGCAGCTTAGTCAGGGAGGGTACTGAAGCTTTCTTT
NA | TRBJ1-1 | NA | TRBV30 | CAWRTATLNTEAFF | TGTGCCTGGAGGACAGCTACCTTGAACACTGAAGCTTTCTTT
few | TRBJ2-7 | TRBD2 | TRBV28 | CASPPSGKSYEQYF | TGTGCCAGCCCTCCTAGCGGGAAGTCCTACGAGCAGTACTTC
NA | TRBJ2-3 | TRBD2 | TRBV28 | CASNLVLAGPLGTDTQYF | TGTGCCAGCAACCTGGTCCTAGCGGGACCCCTCGGCACAGATACGCAGTATTTT
NA | TRBJ1-6 | NA | TRBV30 | CAWSPTRILSSYNSPLHF | TGTGCCTGGAGTCCAACGAGGATCCTTAGCTCCTATAATTCACCCCTCCACTTT
NA | TRBJ1-3 | NA | TRBV5-4 | CASSSYSVSSGNTIYF | TGTGCCAGCAGCTCTTACAGTGTAAGCTCTGGAAACACCATATATTTT
NA | TRBJ1-2 | NA | TRBV7-2 | CASSFGGAVNYGYTF | TGTGCCAGCAGCTTTGGAGGGGCGGTTAACTATGGCTACACCTTC
NA | TRBJ1-1 | NA | TRBV9 | CASSVQGSTEAFF | TGTGCCAGCAGCGTACAGGGGTCCACTGAAGCTTTCTTT
NA | TRBJ1-1 | NA | TRBV7-9 | CASSPPHPRNTEAFF | TGTGCCAGCAGCCCCCCTCACCCCAGGAACACTGAAGCTTTCTTT
few | TRBJ1-1 | NA | TRBV18 | CASSPGSGPAVAFF | TGTGCCAGCTCACCTGGATCAGGGCCTGCAGTGGCTTTCTTT
once | TRBJ2-1 | TRBD1 | TRBV19 | CASRSPPGQALFF | TGTGCCAGTAGATCACCTCCGGGACAGGCATTGTTCTTC
NA | TRBJ2-3 | NA | TRBV13 | CASSFSRWDTQYF | TGTGCCAGCAGCTTCTCCAGATGGGATACGCAGTATTTT
NA | TRBJ1-5 | NA | TRBV7-8 | CASSFQGGNQPQHF | TGTGCCAGCAGCTTCCAGGGTGGCAATCAGCCCCAGCATTTT
once | TRBJ1-4 | NA | TRBV15 | CATSRDTQAPFF | TGTGCCACCAGCAGAGACACTCAGGCTCCCTTTTTT
NA | TRBJ2-7 | NA | TRBV6-5 | CASSTGSSYEQYF | TGTGCCAGCAGCACCGGGTCCTCCTACGAGCAGTACTTC
NA | TRBJ2-7 | TRBD2 | TRBV19 | CASSRPGLAVPRGEQYF | TGTGCCAGTAGTCGTCCGGGACTAGCAGTTCCCCGGGGGGAGCAGTACTTC
NA | TRBJ1-2 | TRBD1 | TRBV30 | CAWQPLGQGPNYGYTF | TGTGCCTGGCAGCCCCTTGGACAGGGGCCAAACTATGGCTACACCTTC
NA | TRBJ2-1 | NA | TRBV9 | CASDNSYNEQFF | TGTGCCAGTGACAACTCCTACAATGAGCAGTTCTTC
NA | TRBJ1-4 | NA | TRBV15 | CATSRDRMGGSRVYWKEKLFF | TGTGCCACCAGCAGAGATAGGATGGGAGGGTCCCGCGTTTATTGGAAGGAAAAACTGTTTTTT
once | TRBJ2-2 | NA | TRBV15 | CATGSRGTTGELFF | TGTGCCACCGGTAGCAGGGGAACAACCGGGGAGCTGTTTTTT
NA | TRBJ2-3 | NA | TRBV19 | CASRFTGRADTQYF | TGTGCCAGTAGGTTCACAGGGAGGGCAGATACGCAGTATTTT
NA | TRBJ1-3 | NA | TRBV18 | CASSSLLRKDNHLSGNTIYF | TGTGCCAGCTCATCGCTACTTAGGAAGGACAATCATCTCTCTGGAAACACCATATATTTT
NA | TRBJ1-1 | NA | TRBV3-1/TRBV3-2 | CASSQDPGGWAFF | TGTGCCAGCAGCCAAGATCCGGGGGGCTGGGCTTTCTTT
once | TRBJ1-1 | NA | TRBV27 | CASSLGGKGTEAFF | TGTGCCAGCAGTTTAGGAGGGAAAGGGACTGAAGCTTTCTTT
NA | TRBJ2-2 | NA | TRBV7-7 | CASTQTNTGELFF | TGTGCCAGCACCCAAACGAACACCGGGGAGCTGTTTTTT
NA | TRBJ2-2 | TRBD2 | TRBV3-1/TRBV3-2 | CASSFNSGTNTGELFF | TGTGCCAGCAGCTTCAATAGCGGGACGAACACCGGGGAGCTGTTTTTT
NA | TRBJ1-1 | TRBD1 | TRBV5-1 | CASSLGTGEKAFF | TGCGCCAGCAGCTTGGGGACAGGGGAGAAAGCTTTCTTT
NA | TRBJ1-4 | NA | TRBV19 | CASSPRLVAVQIVNEKLFF | TGTGCCAGTAGCCCGCGGCTCGTCGCAGTGCAAATCGTGAATGAAAAACTGTTTTTT